This TCR beta chain derives from a study of T cell responses to AZD1222 COVID-19 vaccine. Study-wide context: Second-dose timings of about 4 or about 12 weeks were pooled.

This clone has just a few counts. Its antigen is currently unknown. This CDR3 has 14 residues. Trimming removed 8 bases at V and 5 bases at J, with 18 bases between. Germline V gene data show CDR1 as SNHLY and CDR2 as FYNNEI. Regarding the study as a whole: Dominant CD4 TCR responses targeted spike regions 160-218 and 743-854. The donor cohort was predominantly white British with a female majority, and clonal diversity may have been underestimated. Once two AZD1222 doses were given, Spike-specific TCR breadth and depth went up.

Clones were read by immunoSEQ multiplex PCR, and TCRdb kept only the in-frame ones, dropping some. In the table there are about 170,000 clones, 92% of which are singletons. The sequences come from peripheral blood, collected on day 0 of AZD1222 vaccination. The sequence derives from an adult in good health. The chain recombines TRBV2 with TRBJ2-5; D perhaps matches TRBD2 (6 bases). In DNA, the CDR3 is TGTGCCAGCTCTCGAAGTCGAGGAGGGGAGACCCAGTACTTC. This gives the protein CASSRSRGGETQYF.